This TCR beta chain was profiled in a study of T cell changes during pregnancy in multiple sclerosis. Germline CDR1 and CDR2: SGDLS and YYNGEE. V trimming: 7 bases; J trimming: 3 bases; junction bases outside the gene matches: 5. CDR3 length: 16 amino acids. Measured with immunoSEQ multiplex PCR; TCRdb has only the in-frame clones, and not every one. The table records about 60,000 clones, roughly 88% of them present only once. The sequencing used peripheral blood, collected in the second trimester of pregnancy. The chain carries TRBV9 and TRBJ2-2; 14 positions match TRBD2. The source is a female donor in good health, enrolled as a control in a pregnancy study. Written as DNA, the CDR3 is TGTGCCAGCCGAAAGACTAGCGGGAGGGACACCGGGGAGCTGTTTTTT. Residues: CASRKTSGRDTGELFF.